This entry lists 22 T cell receptor beta chains sequenced from one sample in a study of cytomegalovirus exposure and HLA in healthy donors. PCR employed 60 Vbeta and 13 Jbeta primers. This table comes from immunoSEQ multiplex PCR, and its TCRdb copy is limited to in-frame clones, with some not included. The table lists about 170,000 clones, approximately 67% of them singletons. Sequenced sample: PBMCs. Receptors were obtained from a man aged 35 to 55 in good health and CMV-seronegative.

The chain's CDR3 is CASSLGRASYEQYF. Here the CDR3 DNA reads TGTGCCAGCAGCTTAGGCAGGGCCTCCTACGAGCAGTACTTC. The rearrangement joins TRBV11-2 to TRBJ2-7; maybe TRBD1 (5 bases). Germline assignment: CDR1 SGHAT and CDR2 FQNNGV. V shed 1 base and J shed 0 bases, with 7 bases lying between them. This CDR3 comprises 14 residues.

J is TRBJ2-1 and V is TRBV11-2; 11 bases match TRBD2. The junction had 5 bases not matched to a gene; V was cut back by 3 bases and J by 7 bases. Germline CDR1 is SGHAT and CDR2 is FQNNGV. This CDR3 region has 15 residues. The CDR3 DNA is TGTGCCAGCAGCTTTAGCGGGAGGGCCATGAATGAGCAGTTCTTC. It is translated as CASSFSGRAMNEQFF.

This clone was found once. This chain links TRBV7-6 with TRBJ2-1; 9 positions agree with TRBD1. The CDR3 is 16 amino acids. Germline CDR1 is SGHVS and CDR2 is FNYEAQ. The V and J ends lost 0 bases and 2 bases, in that order; junction bases with no gene match: 2. CDR3 protein: CASSLAGTGTYNEQFF. The CDR3 DNA reads TGTGCCAGCAGCTTAGCCGGGACAGGGACCTACAATGAGCAGTTCTTC.

This clone showed up just a few times. The rearrangement links TRBV27 to TRBJ2-4; TRBD1 matches at 9 bases. The germline V gene has CDR1 MNHEY and CDR2 SMNVEV (reference sequence). V lost 5 bases to trimming and J lost 3 bases; unmatched junction nucleotides: 17. CDR3 length: 19 amino acids. The CDR3 DNA follows: TGTGCCAGCAGTCCCCGGACAGGGGCCGTCCTAGAAAGCAAAAACATTCAGTACTTC. This translates into CASSPRTGAVLESKNIQYF.

This chain connects TRBV6-5 to TRBJ1-6, with TRBD1 as a possible D gene (5 bases). This CDR3 comprises 12 residues. Germline V gene lookup returns CDR1 MNHEY and CDR2 SVGAGI. Trimming shortened V by 8 bases and J by 10 bases, and 12 bases separated the two germline ends. The CDR3 region has the DNA TGTGCCAGCGGGGGAGGGAGGTCACCCCTCCACTTT. Its translation is CASGGGRSPLHF.

Written as DNA, the CDR3 is TGTGCCAGCATAGCGGGAGAAACCTACGAGCAGTACTTC. This sequence encodes CASIAGETYEQYF. This sequence joins TRBV6-6 and TRBJ2-7, with TRBD2 identical over 9 bases. V was clipped by 7 bases and J by 2 bases; unmatched bases: 3. The CDR3 has 13 amino acids. Looked up from germline, CDR1 is MNHNY and CDR2 is SVGAGI (reference sequence).

This clone has just one count. The chain recombines TRBV5-1 with TRBJ2-5, with D perhaps matching TRBD1 (5 bases). The V end was cut by 1 base, the J end by 5 bases, with 15 bases between. Germline CDR1 and CDR2: SGHRS and YFSETQ. The CDR3 is 15 residues long. The CDR3 DNA reads TGCGCCAGCAGCTTGATTACAGGTTATAGGGAGACCCAGTACTTC. Encoded protein: CASSLITGYRETQYF.

This clone was found a few times. This chain connects TRBV29-1 to TRBJ2-2; 10 bases agree with TRBD2. Unmatched junction bases numbered 8, after V lost 7 bases and J lost 6 bases. The V gene's germline CDR1 is SQVTM and CDR2 ANQGSEA. This CDR3 comprises 14 residues. The CDR3 DNA follows: TGCAGCGCTTTAGCGGGAGGATGGGCCGGGGAGCTGTTTTTT. Translating gives CSALAGGWAGELFF.

This clone occurred a few times. V is TRBV7-8 and J is TRBJ2-4; 7 bases line up with TRBD2. Trimming took 1 base from V and 0 from J; bases not matched to a gene: 3. The length of the CDR3 is 16 residues. The germline gives CDR1 SGHVS, CDR2 FQNEAQ. CDR3 coding DNA: TGTGCCAGCAGCTTAGAAGCTAGCGGAGCCAAAAACATTCAGTACTTC. It is translated as CASSLEASGAKNIQYF.

V and J are TRBV4-3 and TRBJ2-7; D remains ambiguous. The CDR3 sequence is 14 residues long. The V and J ends lost 1 base and 3 bases respectively, with 10 bases between them. Germline V lookup: CDR1 LGHNA, CDR2 YSLEER. As DNA, the CDR3 is TGCGCCAGCAGCCAAGGTTGGCAGGACTACGAGCAGTACTTC. It encodes CASSQGWQDYEQYF.

The chain uses TRBV5-1 and TRBJ1-6, with TRBD1 matching 11 bases. CDR3 length: 14 residues. Per germline, CDR1 SGHRS and CDR2 YFSETQ. V was clipped by 5 bases and J by 8 bases; unmatched bases: 3. The CDR3: CASSWGQGDSPLHF. The CDR3 nucleotides read TGCGCCAGCAGTTGGGGACAGGGGGATTCACCCCTCCACTTT.

J is TRBJ1-5 and V is TRBV21-1. TRBV21-1 is a recognized pseudogene. This CDR3 spans 14 amino acids. CDR3 amino acids: CASSAGSHNQPQHF. The CDR3 DNA reads as TGTGCCAGCAGCGCGGGGTCTCATAATCAGCCCCAGCATTTT.

The chain recombines TRBV2 with TRBJ1-1; maybe TRBD1 (6 bases). Germline lookup yields CDR1 SNHLY and CDR2 FYNNEI. Trimming removed 2 bases from V and 1 base from J, with 14 bases in between. The CDR3 length is 16 residues. Here the CDR3 reads CASSENRDGGNTEAFF. CDR3 DNA: TGTGCCAGCAGTGAAAACAGGGATGGGGGGAACACTGAAGCTTTCTTT.

This clone showed up just a few times. The chain recombines TRBV29-1 with TRBJ2-2, with D perhaps matching TRBD1 (6 bases). Germline V lookup: CDR1 SQVTM, CDR2 ANQGSEA. V was pared by 0 bases and J by 4 bases, with 15 bases between. The CDR3 consists of 16 residues. The CDR3 DNA reads as TGCAGCGTTGAAGACCCGGCACAGGGCCCCACCGGGGAGCTGTTTTTT. Protein product: CSVEDPAQGPTGELFF.

The chain links TRBV5-1 to TRBJ2-1; 8 nucleotides align to TRBD1. Per germline, CDR1 SGHRS and CDR2 YFSETQ. The CDR3 length is 17 residues. V lost 1 base and J lost 2; bases outside the gene matches: 8. CDR3 in amino acids: CASSLPLQGATYNEQFF. CDR3 bases: TGCGCCAGCAGCTTGCCCCTCCAGGGGGCTACCTACAATGAGCAGTTCTTC.

This clone was recorded once. This sequence joins TRBV2 and TRBJ2-7; TRBD1 agrees at 7 bases. The V gene's germline CDR1 is SNHLY and CDR2 FYNNEI. The CDR3 sequence is 14 residues long. V shed 2 bases and J 2 bases; nucleotides not matched to a gene: 3. CDR3 bases: TGTGCCAGCAGTGAAAACAGGGGCACCTACGAGCAGTACTTC. It yields the protein CASSENRGTYEQYF.

V is TRBV10-3 and J is TRBJ2-5; tentative D call: TRBD2 (6 bases). In germline, CDR1 is ENHRY, CDR2 SYGVKD. CDR3 length: 15 residues. V was cut by 0 bases and J by 2 bases, with 10 bases left in between. DNA for the CDR3: TGTGCCATCAGTGAGTCGAGGAGGGAACAAGAGACCCAGTACTTC. Residues: CAISESRREQETQYF.

The chain combines TRBV19 with TRBJ2-7; the match to TRBD1 covers 7 bases. The V gene end was trimmed by 5 bases and the J gene end by 1 base; junction bases not matched to a gene: 8. The germline V gene encodes CDR1 LNHDA and CDR2 SQIVND (reference sequence). This CDR3 spans 15 amino acids. The CDR3 sequence: CASSWTTGTSYEQYF. The CDR3 bases are TGTGCCAGTAGTTGGACGACAGGGACGTCCTACGAGCAGTACTTC.

V and J are TRBV10-3 and TRBJ2-1; 14 bases agree with TRBD2. Germline CDR1 reads ENHRY; CDR2 reads SYGVKD. The CDR3 is 15 amino acids. J lost 7 bases, V lost 6 bases, and 5 bases had no gene match. CDR3 in DNA: TGTGCCATCAGCCCCGGGACTAGCGGGGGTAATGAGCAGTTCTTC. This gives the protein CAISPGTSGGNEQFF.

This chain links TRBV9 with TRBJ2-3, with 8 nucleotides matching TRBD2. The germline CDR1 and CDR2 sequences are SGDLS and YYNGEE. There are 16 residues in the CDR3. J gave up 5 bases and V 0 bases, and 8 bases lay outside the gene matches. The CDR3 spells CASSVGVGGGGDTQYF. In DNA, the CDR3 is TGTGCCAGCAGCGTAGGTGTCGGGGGGGGAGGAGATACGCAGTATTTT.

This chain joins TRBV19 and TRBJ2-1, with 9 bases identical to TRBD2. Germline CDR1 and CDR2: LNHDA and SQIVND (reference sequence). This CDR3 contains 18 residues. The V gene end was trimmed by 5 bases and the J gene end by 0 bases; junction bases not matched to a gene: 11. The CDR3 spells CASSLSLAGYLSYNEQFF. The CDR3 nucleotides are TGTGCCAGTAGTTTGAGTCTAGCGGGATATCTCTCCTACAATGAGCAGTTCTTC.

This clone has more than one count but fewer than ten. The chain carries TRBV10-3 and TRBJ2-7; 8 bases are shared with TRBD2. The germline V gene encodes CDR1 ENHRY and CDR2 SYGVKD. The CDR3 totals 16 residues. J was trimmed by 0 bases and V by 2 bases; bases with no gene match: 6. CDR3 sequence (DNA): TGTGCCATCAGTGAGAGGGAAAGCGGGAGCTCCTACGAGCAGTACTTC. Amino acids: CAISERESGSSYEQYF.